This is a list of T cell receptor beta chains from one sample in a study of blood T cell repertoires in COVID-19. Repertoires were generated with immunoSEQ multiplex PCR, while TCRdb's copy carries only in-frame clones and drops some. Found here are 240,000 or so clones, about 80% of them singletons; the top ten hold about 2%. The sample consisted of peripheral blood. These receptors all stem from a woman of 80 years or more with acute or convalescent COVID-19. The CDR3 runs from the conserved cysteine through the conserved F or W. The order of the fields is clone size, J gene, D gene, V gene, CDR3 DNA, CDR3 protein. A D gene is named only where the DNA matches it firmly. Size is omitted from some rows. Given values are once, few, many or a class for expanded clones.

abundance: NA
j_gene: TRBJ1-2
d_gene: NA
v_gene: TRBV7-8
CDR3nt: TGTGCCAGCAGCTTTTACAGCCCCAGCCGGACAGCAAGCTCCTATGGCTACACCTTC
CDR3aa: CASSFYSPSRTASSYGYTF

abundance: NA
j_gene: TRBJ2-1
d_gene: TRBD2
v_gene: TRBV18
CDR3nt: TGTGCCAGCTCACCACTAGCGGGGAATTCGGATGAGCAGTTCTTC
CDR3aa: CASSPLAGNSDEQFF

abundance: NA
j_gene: TRBJ1-6
d_gene: TRBD1
v_gene: TRBV7-3
CDR3nt: TGTGCCAGCAGCCTGGGACAGGGTTCCTCACCCCTCCACTTT
CDR3aa: CASSLGQGSSPLHF

abundance: NA
j_gene: TRBJ2-7
d_gene: TRBD1
v_gene: TRBV7-9
CDR3nt: TGTGCCAGCAGCGGTACAGGGGGCCTCTCCTACGAGCAGTACTTC
CDR3aa: CASSGTGGLSYEQYF

abundance: NA
j_gene: TRBJ2-5
d_gene: NA
v_gene: TRBV27
CDR3nt: TGTGCCAGCAGTCAAATTCCGGGACAACAAGAGACCCAGTACTTC
CDR3aa: CASSQIPGQQETQYF

abundance: NA
j_gene: TRBJ2-7
d_gene: NA
v_gene: TRBV28
CDR3nt: TGTGCCAGCGGGGGCTACCGGGAGCAGTACTTC
CDR3aa: CASGGYREQYF

abundance: NA
j_gene: TRBJ2-1
d_gene: TRBD2
v_gene: TRBV5-1
CDR3nt: TGCGCCAGCAGCCCAGGAGCGGGGGGACCTGAAAATGAGCAGTTCTTC
CDR3aa: CASSPGAGGPENEQFF

abundance: NA
j_gene: TRBJ2-1
d_gene: NA
v_gene: TRBV7-2
CDR3nt: TGTGCCAGCAGCACAAGCTGGAGCTCCTACAATGAGCAGTTCTTC
CDR3aa: CASSTSWSSYNEQFF

abundance: NA
j_gene: TRBJ2-1
d_gene: TRBD2
v_gene: TRBV7-2
CDR3nt: TGTGCCAGCAGCAATCAAGCGGGAGTAAATGAGCAGTTCTTC
CDR3aa: CASSNQAGVNEQFF

abundance: NA
j_gene: TRBJ1-3
d_gene: NA
v_gene: TRBV11-2
CDR3nt: TGTGCCAGCAGCTTAGTCGGGGGAAACACCATATATTTT
CDR3aa: CASSLVGGNTIYF

abundance: NA
j_gene: TRBJ2-7
d_gene: TRBD2
v_gene: TRBV18
CDR3nt: TGTGCCAGCTCGGGGACTAGCGGGTCCTACGAGCAGTACTTC
CDR3aa: CASSGTSGSYEQYF

abundance: NA
j_gene: TRBJ2-5
d_gene: NA
v_gene: TRBV6-1
CDR3nt: TGTGCCAGCAGTGGAGGTCGAGGAGTCCTTAGGGAGACCCAGTACTTC
CDR3aa: CASSGGRGVLRETQYF

abundance: NA
j_gene: TRBJ2-3
d_gene: NA
v_gene: TRBV7-9
CDR3nt: TGTGCCAGCAGCTTAGCCAAAGGGGATGGGACAGATACGCAGTATTTT
CDR3aa: CASSLAKGDGTDTQYF

abundance: NA
j_gene: TRBJ2-2
d_gene: TRBD1
v_gene: TRBV18
CDR3nt: TGTGCCAGCTCACCCCTTCGACAGGGGAGCACCGGGGAGCTGTTTTTT
CDR3aa: CASSPLRQGSTGELFF

abundance: NA
j_gene: TRBJ2-1
d_gene: TRBD2
v_gene: TRBV28
CDR3nt: TGTGCCAGCAGCCCAGCGGGAGTCGGCAATGAGCAGTTCTTC
CDR3aa: CASSPAGVGNEQFF

abundance: NA
j_gene: TRBJ2-2
d_gene: TRBD2
v_gene: TRBV19
CDR3nt: TGTGCCAGTAGAACTAGCGGGAGAACCACCGGGGAGCTGTTTTTT
CDR3aa: CASRTSGRTTGELFF

abundance: NA
j_gene: TRBJ2-3
d_gene: NA
v_gene: TRBV11-2
CDR3nt: TGTGCCAGCAGCTTAGAAATTAGTTACACAGATACGCAGTATTTT
CDR3aa: CASSLEISYTDTQYF

abundance: NA
j_gene: TRBJ1-3
d_gene: NA
v_gene: TRBV4-2
CDR3nt: TGTGCCAGCAGCCAAGTAACAGGGGGAAACACCATATATTTT
CDR3aa: CASSQVTGGNTIYF

abundance: NA
j_gene: TRBJ1-4
d_gene: NA
v_gene: TRBV4-2
CDR3nt: TGTGCCAGCAGCCAAGGTGTTAGCTCAAAGGAGGAAAAACTGTTTTTT
CDR3aa: CASSQGVSSKEEKLFF

abundance: NA
j_gene: TRBJ2-3
d_gene: NA
v_gene: TRBV5-1
CDR3nt: TGCGCCAGCAGCCAAGGGACTTCCCCGGATACGCAGTATTTT
CDR3aa: CASSQGTSPDTQYF

abundance: NA
j_gene: TRBJ1-6
d_gene: TRBD1
v_gene: TRBV13
CDR3nt: TGTGCCAGCAGCCGGCGGGACAGGGGGCTAGGACCCCTCCACTTT
CDR3aa: CASSRRDRGLGPLHF

abundance: NA
j_gene: TRBJ2-1
d_gene: TRBD1
v_gene: TRBV3-1/TRBV3-2
CDR3nt: TGTGCCAGCAGCCAGATAGGACAGGGGAGTCATAATGAGCAGTTCTTC
CDR3aa: CASSQIGQGSHNEQFF

abundance: NA
j_gene: TRBJ2-1
d_gene: TRBD1
v_gene: TRBV7-9
CDR3nt: TGTGCCAGCAGTCCAACTGGACAGGTAGACAATGAGCAGTTCTTC
CDR3aa: CASSPTGQVDNEQFF

abundance: NA
j_gene: TRBJ2-3
d_gene: NA
v_gene: TRBV7-9
CDR3nt: TGTGCCAGCAGCCGTGTCGGGGGCACAGATACGCAGTATTTT
CDR3aa: CASSRVGGTDTQYF

abundance: once
j_gene: TRBJ1-3
d_gene: TRBD1
v_gene: TRBV3-1/TRBV3-2
CDR3nt: TGTGCCAGCAGCCGGGCAGACAGGGGCTCTGGAAACACCATATATTTT
CDR3aa: CASSRADRGSGNTIYF

abundance: NA
j_gene: TRBJ2-2
d_gene: TRBD2
v_gene: TRBV6-5
CDR3nt: TGTGCCAGCAGTTCGGGGGGGGTTACCGGGGAGCTGTTTTTT
CDR3aa: CASSSGGVTGELFF

abundance: once
j_gene: TRBJ2-7
d_gene: TRBD2
v_gene: TRBV6-2/TRBV6-3
CDR3nt: TGTGCCAGCAGTTACATAGCGGGAGTTCACGAGCAGTACTTC
CDR3aa: CASSYIAGVHEQYF

abundance: NA
j_gene: TRBJ1-2
d_gene: TRBD1
v_gene: TRBV4-1
CDR3nt: TGCGCCAGCAGTTCCGGACAGGGGGCTTATTGGGATTCTCGCTATGGCTACACCTTC
CDR3aa: CASSSGQGAYWDSRYGYTF

abundance: once
j_gene: TRBJ2-2
d_gene: TRBD2
v_gene: TRBV5-1
CDR3nt: TGCGCCAGCAGCCAGACTAGCGGGAACACCGGGGAGCTGTTTTTT
CDR3aa: CASSQTSGNTGELFF

abundance: NA
j_gene: TRBJ2-6
d_gene: TRBD1
v_gene: TRBV18
CDR3nt: TGTGCCAGCTCACCACTACAGGGGGCTGGGGCCAACGTCCTGACTTTC
CDR3aa: CASSPLQGAGANVLTF

abundance: NA
j_gene: TRBJ2-5
d_gene: NA
v_gene: TRBV12-3/TRBV12-4
CDR3nt: TGTGCCAGCAGTTTAGCGGCTCAAGAGACCCAGTACTTC
CDR3aa: CASSLAAQETQYF

abundance: NA
j_gene: TRBJ2-7
d_gene: TRBD1
v_gene: TRBV6-5
CDR3nt: TGTGCCAGCAGTTACTCCGACAGGGGCACGGGCGAGCAGTACTTC
CDR3aa: CASSYSDRGTGEQYF

abundance: NA
j_gene: TRBJ2-3
d_gene: TRBD1
v_gene: TRBV11-1
CDR3nt: TGTGCCAGCAGCTTAGAGGCAGGGGGCACCGCAGATACGCAGTATTTT
CDR3aa: CASSLEAGGTADTQYF

abundance: NA
j_gene: TRBJ2-3
d_gene: NA
v_gene: TRBV19
CDR3nt: TGTGCCAGTAGTATAATGGGCGGGTACACAGATACGCAGTATTTT
CDR3aa: CASSIMGGYTDTQYF

abundance: NA
j_gene: TRBJ2-1
d_gene: TRBD1
v_gene: TRBV28
CDR3nt: TGTGCCAGCAGAAAATTCTCCGGGACAGGGGCGAGGAATGAGCAGTTCTTC
CDR3aa: CASRKFSGTGARNEQFF

abundance: NA
j_gene: TRBJ2-1
d_gene: TRBD1
v_gene: TRBV29-1
CDR3nt: TGCAGCGTTGTCAGGGGGACGGATGAGCAGTTCTTC
CDR3aa: CSVVRGTDEQFF

abundance: NA
j_gene: TRBJ1-3
d_gene: TRBD1
v_gene: TRBV4-2
CDR3nt: TGTGCCAGCAGCCACACACAGGGGGGCTCCTCTGGAAACACCATATATTTT
CDR3aa: CASSHTQGGSSGNTIYF

abundance: NA
j_gene: TRBJ2-2
d_gene: TRBD2
v_gene: TRBV4-3
CDR3nt: TGCGCCAGCAGCCAAAATGTCGGTTTAGCGGGGTCAGGCACCGGGGAGCTGTTTTTT
CDR3aa: CASSQNVGLAGSGTGELFF

abundance: NA
j_gene: TRBJ1-2
d_gene: TRBD1
v_gene: TRBV12-3/TRBV12-4
CDR3nt: TGTGCCAGCAACTCCGGGACAGGAGGGGGCTACACCTTC
CDR3aa: CASNSGTGGGYTF

abundance: NA
j_gene: TRBJ1-3
d_gene: NA
v_gene: TRBV10-3
CDR3nt: TGTGCCATCAGTGAGGCCCACGGGAACACCATATATTTT
CDR3aa: CAISEAHGNTIYF

abundance: NA
j_gene: TRBJ1-2
d_gene: TRBD1
v_gene: TRBV5-8
CDR3nt: TGTGCCAGCAGCTCCGGGACAGCTAACACCTATGGCTACACCTTC
CDR3aa: CASSSGTANTYGYTF